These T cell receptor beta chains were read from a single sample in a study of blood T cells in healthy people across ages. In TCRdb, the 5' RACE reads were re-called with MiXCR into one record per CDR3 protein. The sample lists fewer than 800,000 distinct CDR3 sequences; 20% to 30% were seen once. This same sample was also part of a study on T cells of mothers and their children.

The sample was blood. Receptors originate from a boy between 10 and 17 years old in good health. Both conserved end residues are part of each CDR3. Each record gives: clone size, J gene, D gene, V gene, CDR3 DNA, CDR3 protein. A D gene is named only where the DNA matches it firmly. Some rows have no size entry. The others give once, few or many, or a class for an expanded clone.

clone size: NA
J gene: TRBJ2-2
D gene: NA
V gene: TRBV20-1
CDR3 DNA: TGCAGTGCCGCGGCGGGAATCACCGGGGAGCTGTTTTTT
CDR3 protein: CSAAAGITGELFF

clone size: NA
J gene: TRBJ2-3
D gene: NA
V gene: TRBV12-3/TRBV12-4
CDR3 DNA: TGTGCCAGCAGCTTCGGGGGGCGCACAGATACGCAGTATTTT
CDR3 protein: CASSFGGRTDTQYF

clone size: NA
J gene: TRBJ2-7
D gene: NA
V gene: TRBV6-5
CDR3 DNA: TGTGCCAGCAGGCACCTCTCAGGTCCCTCATACGAGCAGTACTTC
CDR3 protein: CASRHLSGPSYEQYF

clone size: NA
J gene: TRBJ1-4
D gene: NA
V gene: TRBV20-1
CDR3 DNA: TGCAGTGCTAGAGATCGAGTTAATAATGAAAAACTGTTTTTT
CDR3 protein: CSARDRVNNEKLFF

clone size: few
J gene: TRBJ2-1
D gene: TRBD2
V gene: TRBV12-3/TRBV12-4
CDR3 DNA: TGTGCCAGCAGTTTTTCTAGCGGGGGGACCTCCTACAATGAGCAGTTCTTC
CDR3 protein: CASSFSSGGTSYNEQFF

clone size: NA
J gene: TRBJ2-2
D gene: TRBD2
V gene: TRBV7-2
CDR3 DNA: TGTGCCAGCAGCTTAGAGCGGGACAACACCGGGGAGCTGTTTTTT
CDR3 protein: CASSLERDNTGELFF

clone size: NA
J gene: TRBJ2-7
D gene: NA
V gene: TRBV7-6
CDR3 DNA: TGTGCCAGCAGCTCCTCTTATAGGGGGGTACAAGACGAGCAGTACTTC
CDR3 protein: CASSSSYRGVQDEQYF

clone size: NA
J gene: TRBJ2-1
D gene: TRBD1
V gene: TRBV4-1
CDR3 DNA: TGCGCCAGCAGCCGCCCGGGACAGGGCGATGAGCAGTTCTTC
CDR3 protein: CASSRPGQGDEQFF

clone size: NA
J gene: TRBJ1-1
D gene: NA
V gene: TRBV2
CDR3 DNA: TGTGCCAGCAACCAGAACGCCTTGAACACTGAAGCTTTCTTT
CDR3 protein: CASNQNALNTEAFF

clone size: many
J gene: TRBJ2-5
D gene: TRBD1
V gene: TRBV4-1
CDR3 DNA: TGCGCCAGCAGCCCATCGACAGGGGAGGTGAAGACCCAGTACTTC
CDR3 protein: CASSPSTGEVKTQYF

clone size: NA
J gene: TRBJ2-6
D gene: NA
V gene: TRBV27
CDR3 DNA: TGTGCCAGCAGTTTCGGCAGCTCCTCTGGGGCCAACGTCCTGACTTTC
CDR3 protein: CASSFGSSSGANVLTF

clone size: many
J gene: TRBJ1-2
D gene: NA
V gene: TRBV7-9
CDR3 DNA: TGTGCCAGCAGCTTATGGGCAGAGGGCCTCCATGGCTACACCTTC
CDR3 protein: CASSLWAEGLHGYTF

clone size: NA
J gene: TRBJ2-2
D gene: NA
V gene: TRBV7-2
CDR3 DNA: TGTGCCAGCAAAACTAGTTGGAACACCGGGGAGCTGTTTTTT
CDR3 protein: CASKTSWNTGELFF

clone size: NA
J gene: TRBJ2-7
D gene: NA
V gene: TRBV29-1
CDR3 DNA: TGCAGCGTTGTTGTATGGGGGTCGGGGGAGCAGTACTTC
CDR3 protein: CSVVVWGSGEQYF